This section outlines one T cell receptor beta chain sequence together with its context. The sample originates from a study of blood T cell repertoires in COVID-19. Across the whole study: Sources were T cells, B-cell-depleted T cells, or PBMCs; the material itself was cDNA or gDNA.

CDR3 length: 17 amino acids. Germline assignment: CDR1 MDHEN and CDR2 SYDVKM. V lost 4 bases and J lost 4; bases outside the gene matches: 10. Per the original methods: Amplification of reference gene primers provided the estimated nucleated cell counts. TCRdb's table, derived via immunoSEQ multiplex PCR, lists solely in-frame clones and lacks some. From that table come the V and J calls and clone size; the DNA was used to work out D and trimming. The sample has 200,000 to 250,000 clones, 80% to 90% seen once. Sequencing was done on a sample of peripheral blood. The chain has TRBV28 and TRBJ2-1; 10 nucleotides agree with TRBD2. The clonotype comes from a woman aged 80 or over with acute or convalescent COVID-19. This chain's CDR3 is CASSSPAGGGRYNEQFF. CDR3 nucleotides: TGTGCCAGCAGTTCCCCAGCGGGAGGGGGTCGTTACAATGAGCAGTTCTTC.